The rows below give T cell receptor beta chains drawn from one sample of a study of shared clonotypes between healthy human individuals. TCRdb keeps only in-frame clones here, not all; method: immunoSEQ multiplex PCR. The sample shows 1,500,000 or so clones, over 95% of them seen only once. The sample taken for sequencing was naive CD4+ T cells sorted from blood. The receptors shown here come from a man aged 30 to 39 in good health. The CDR3 runs from the conserved cysteine through the conserved F or W. Fields, in order: J gene, D gene, clone size, V gene, CDR3 DNA, CDR3 protein. D genes are given only for firm matches. The size of a clone is reported for some rows only, either as once, few or many, or as a class for expanded clones.

TRBJ1-3 - - TRBV11-2 TGTGCCAGCAGCTTACTTAGGGGGGAGGAGAGAAACACCATATATTTT CASSLLRGEERNTIYF
TRBJ2-3 - once TRBV6-5 TGTGCCAGCAGTTACTCGTGGGACTCTAGCACAGATACGCAGTATTTT CASSYSWDSSTDTQYF
TRBJ2-1 - - TRBV30 TGTGCCTGGAGTGCGGACTTCTACAATGAGCAGTTCTTC CAWSADFYNEQFF
TRBJ2-1 TRBD2 - TRBV11-3 TGTGCCAGCAGCCCTTCCACAAGCGGGAGGTTTGGTGAGCAGTTCTTC CASSPSTSGRFGEQFF
TRBJ2-2 - - TRBV7-2 TGTGCCAGCAGCTTACTTCTGAACACCGGGGAGCTGTTTTTT CASSLLLNTGELFF
TRBJ2-2 - once TRBV20-1 TGCAGTGCTAGTTGGAGCGGGGAGCTGTTTTTT CSASWSGELFF
TRBJ1-5 - - TRBV7-2 TGTGCCAGCAGCTACAATGGGATTTCCAAGCCCCAGCATTTT CASSYNGISKPQHF
TRBJ2-7 TRBD2 - TRBV18 TGTGCCAGCTCATCGATAGCGGGAGGCGAGCAGTACTTC CASSSIAGGEQYF
TRBJ2-7 - - TRBV28 TGTGCCAGCAGTTTAAATGGGGGATATCGAGACGAGCAGTACTTC CASSLNGGYRDEQYF
TRBJ2-1 TRBD2 - TRBV28 TGTGCCAGCAGGGGACTAGCGGGACCGTCCTACAATGAGCAGTTCTTC CASRGLAGPSYNEQFF
TRBJ1-4 TRBD1 - TRBV7-2 TGTGCCAGCAGCGAACAGGGGGCTAATGAAAAACTGTTTTTT CASSEQGANEKLFF
TRBJ2-3 - - TRBV7-9 TGTGCCAGCAGCTTAGAAACGGGGGCCGTGTATTTT CASSLETGAVYF
TRBJ2-7 TRBD2 - TRBV19 TGTGCCAGTAGGACTAGCGGGAGGGCCGGCCCAGGCGAGCAGTACTTC CASRTSGRAGPGEQYF
TRBJ1-2 - - TRBV5-4 TGTGCCAGCAGCTTGGGAGGGCAACTTAACTATGGCTACACCTTC CASSLGGQLNYGYTF
TRBJ2-2 - - TRBV11-3 TGTGCCAGCAGCCCCCGAGCTACCGGGGAGCTGTTTTTT CASSPRATGELFF
TRBJ2-7 - - TRBV15 TGTGCCACCAGCGCTGGTCCAGGGGTGAGGGAGCAGTACTTC CATSAGPGVREQYF
TRBJ1-2 - - TRBV5-1 TGCGCCAGCAGCTTATGGAATACCGGGGCGGATGGCTACACCTTC CASSLWNTGADGYTF
TRBJ2-3 - - TRBV11-3 TGTGCCAGCAGCTTAACCTGGGCAGATACGCAGTATTTT CASSLTWADTQYF
TRBJ2-5 - - TRBV7-5 TGTGTCAGAAGCTTATTACGCTCGCGGCGTGGATGGGGAGAGACCCAGTACTTC CVRSLLRSRRGWGETQYF
TRBJ2-5 TRBD2 - TRBV7-9 TGTGCCAGCAGCCTAGCGGAGTACCAAGAGACCCAGTACTTC CASSLAEYQETQYF
TRBJ1-3 - - TRBV18 TGTGCCAGCTCACCACTTCAGGGCAACAGCGGGCACACCATATATTTT CASSPLQGNSGHTIYF
TRBJ2-1 - - TRBV7-2 TGTGCCAGCAGCCTATACCCAGGGAGGAATGAGCAGTTCTTC CASSLYPGRNEQFF
TRBJ2-1 TRBD2 - TRBV7-9 TGTGCCAGCAGCCAGACTAGCGGGAGTCACAATGAGCAGTTCTTC CASSQTSGSHNEQFF
TRBJ2-7 - - TRBV27 TGTGCCAGCAGCCCGATTGACAGGTACGAGCAGTACTTC CASSPIDRYEQYF
TRBJ1-4 TRBD1 - TRBV5-4 TGTGCCAGCAGCTTGGGGGGGACAGTTGGAACTAATGAAAAACTGTTTTTT CASSLGGTVGTNEKLFF
TRBJ2-7 - once TRBV5-1 TGCGCCAGCAGCTTTGGCTCCCGGGAAGGACAGTACTTC CASSFGSREGQYF
TRBJ1-5 - - TRBV5-5 TGTGCCAGCAGCTTGGTTCCGACAGCCGATCAGCCCCAGCATTTT CASSLVPTADQPQHF
TRBJ1-1 TRBD1 - TRBV9 TGTGCCAGCAGCGACCGGACAGGGGGCGGGACTGAAGCTTTCTTT CASSDRTGGGTEAFF
TRBJ1-5 - - TRBV7-3 TGTGCCAGCAGCCTCCGAGGTCAGAGCAATCAGCCCCAGCATTTT CASSLRGQSNQPQHF
TRBJ1-2 TRBD1 - TRBV30 TGTGCCTGGAGCCTCCCCGGGACAGGGGGCTTCGATGGCTACACCTTC CAWSLPGTGGFDGYTF
TRBJ1-1 - once TRBV7-9 TGTGCCAGCAGCAGGGGTATGGCGTCTGAAGCTTTCTTT CASSRGMASEAFF
TRBJ2-3 - - TRBV9 TGTGCCAGCAGCGTTAGGGGCCCAGATACGCAGTATTTT CASSVRGPDTQYF
TRBJ2-1 TRBD2 - TRBV10-1 TGCGCCAGCAGTGGCGGGAGCTCCTACAATGAGCAGTTCTTC CASSGGSSYNEQFF
TRBJ1-5 - - TRBV7-9 TGTGCCAGCAGCTTAGGATTCGGGGGCCGGGGCAATCAGCCCCAGCATTTT CASSLGFGGRGNQPQHF
TRBJ2-1 - - TRBV15 TGTGCCACCAGCAGAGAAATTGACGGGAACCTCCGGCAGTTCTTC CATSREIDGNLRQFF
TRBJ1-5 - - TRBV7-9 TGTGCCAGCAGCTTCGGGGGACATAGCAATCAGCCCCAGCATTTT CASSFGGHSNQPQHF
TRBJ2-5 TRBD2 - TRBV5-1 TGCGCCAGCAGCCCAACGACTAGCCGTGAGACCCAGTACTTC CASSPTTSRETQYF